This paragraph reports one T cell receptor beta chain. Its antigen target is currently unknown. Base qualities are not provided; no much larger clone lies one nucleotide away. The time point label for this specimen denotes: technical triplicate 3. For sorted-subset TCR libraries, under 1.2 million sorted CD4+ or CD8+ T cells were used. Peripheral blood was subjected to Ficoll-Hypaque density gradient centrifugation to isolate PBMCs, which were then cryopreserved in liquid nitrogen. The study also sequenced paired sorted CD4+ and CD8+ subsets from healthy controls, HAM/TSP patients and MS patients. The sample is drawn from a study of neurological immune-mediated disorders (dated by TCRdb to the late 2010s). About the study as a whole: Peripheral blood TCR-beta repertoires from HTLV-I-associated myelopathy (HAM/TSP) patients, multiple sclerosis patients and healthy controls were compared by UMI-based sequencing. The cohort included about 70 subjects: roughly 15 with HAM/TSP, approximately 35 with multiple sclerosis, and 20 healthy controls. The 100 to 110 TCR-beta libraries covered PBMC samples along with longitudinal samples, technical triplicates, and paired sorted CD4+ and CD8+ T-cell subsets. Technical triplicate libraries were sequenced so that the variability in frequency of each individual clone could be precisely calculated. Study-level results and caveats: The highest TCR clonal expansion was observed in HAM/TSP patients, whereas the lowest was observed in MS patients, even when compared with healthy controls. No identical CDR3 amino acid sequences were found to be shared among expanded clones across subjects, suggesting that TCR-beta repertoires were private in all groups.

cDNA synthesis used template-switch 5'RACE with a primer carrying a 10-nucleotide random unique molecular identifier tagging each TCR transcript. Every sequencing run covered 15-18 subjects and yielded more than 180 million TCR-beta sequences. The RNeasy kit was used for extraction of total RNA. Using the KAPA Real-time Library Amplification kit, TCR-beta VDJ regions were amplified with primers for the TCR constant region and the 5'RACE anchor. A first PCR added sample indexes and Illumina adaptors, and a second PCR then raised library yield. The roughly 650 bp TCR product was size-selected on a 2% E-gel SizeSelection system after Ampure bead purification. Library quality was checked on a Bioanalyzer, concentration was measured with Qubit, and libraries were quantified with the Kapa Library Quantification kit before pooling. Libraries were sequenced paired-end 2 x 150 bp on an Illumina HiSeq 2500. To increase sequence diversity, roughly 24-31% phiX was spiked into each library pool. The source study handled its data this way. The quality-filtered reads were processed with the UMI-based MiGEC pipeline, whose error correction step removed more than 80% of the raw TCR sequences. VDJ genes were aligned to IMGT germline references, and clonotypes were defined by unique CDR3 amino acid sequence plus V-J genes. Clonal expansion, Shannon diversity and CDR3 relatedness (CalcPairwiseDistances, ClusterSamples) were evaluated with VDJtools, and phylogenetic trees were built with CLCbio workbench. Expanded clones were defined as having at least 8 unique UMIs, based on coefficient-of-variation modelling across technical triplicates. TCRdb applied fastp at Q25 and MiXCR to the public reads, then kept only in-frame beta chains. Rows are combined by CDR3 protein, so each entry shows the most common genes and DNA. None of the V and J calls come from the authors' own analysis; TCRdb made them. For this sample there are around 30,000 distinct CDR3 sequences; around 17% appear just once. The ten largest clones represent 4.9% of the sample.

V lost 1 base and J lost 1 base, and the count of bases not matched to a germline gene is 2. The CDR3, from cysteine to phenylalanine, totals 15 residues. CDR3 DNA is the only sequence kept; it has 45 bases, read in frame from the first base. Looking up the germline V gene yields CDR1 SGHDN and CDR2 FVKESK. The source is a female donor with HTLV-1-associated myelopathy (HAM/TSP). The specimen was CD4+ T cells from blood. This receptor chain uses TRBV14 and TRBJ2-3; 7 nucleotides in the junction match TRBD2. The DNA is TGTGCCAGCAGCCAAGCGGGAGGAGGCACAGATACGCAGTATTTT. This encodes CASSQAGGGTDTQYF.